This TCR beta chain was identified during a study of breast tumors, draining lymph nodes, adjacent tissues. Overall study findings and caveats: Tumor and nontumor repertoires were significantly more similar in luminal-like than in basal-like breast cancer.

Breast cancer patients provided tissue from their axillary draining lymph nodes. About this clonotype itself: Its target is unknown. This could be a read error, since a much larger clone is one nucleotide away.

The CDR3 has 12 residues. CDR1 is GTSNPN and CDR2 is SVGIG in the germline V gene (reference sequence). TCRdb re-called the multiplex PCR reads with MiXCR, one entry per CDR3 protein. The repertoire holds 200,000 to 250,000 distinct CDR3 sequences, with around 32% as singletons. The sample was axillary lymph node tissue. The chain recombines TRBV30 with TRBJ1-4, with 9 positions matching TRBD1. The sequence was collected from a female donor with breast cancer. Some clones in this sample may be carry-over from other donors' samples. This CDR3 reads CACRDRAEKLIF. Here the CDR3 DNA reads TGTGCCTGCCGGGACAGGGCTGAAAAACTGATTTTT.